Listed below are T cell receptor beta chains from one sample, sequenced in a study of T-cell memory formation after mild COVID-19. TCRdb fed the 5' RACE reads into MiXCR, producing one record per CDR3 protein. In the table there are a few hundred thousand distinct CDR3 sequences, 20% to 25% of which are singletons. Sample: PBMCs or a T cell subset sorted from them (not recorded which). The receptors here all came from a man aged 18 to 30 who had mild COVID-19 (a few samples of this study predate the infection). Cell type and time point are not known. CDR3s leave out the opening cysteine and the closing phenylalanine or tryptophan. Fields, in order: D gene, CDR3 length, J gene, V gene, CDR3 protein. A D gene is named only where the DNA matches it firmly.

>.|11|TRBJ2-7|TRBV20-1
SARDRRHHEQY
>TRBD2|13|TRBJ2-1|TRBV25-1
ASSPWTSANNEQF
>TRBD1|15|TRBJ1-2|TRBV4-1
ASSQEWERGPGYGYT
>.|14|TRBJ1-6|TRBV6-2/TRBV6-3
ASSYPLQESGSPLH
>.|14|TRBJ1-1|TRBV30
AWSVLDSFLNTEAF
>.|12|TRBJ2-3|TRBV6-2/TRBV6-3
ASSPILSTDTQY
>.|10|TRBJ2-5|TRBV7-9
ASSLIKETQY
>.|12|TRBJ1-1|TRBV19
ASSIGGRDTEAF
>.|13|TRBJ1-2|TRBV6-5
ASRLQGDPSGGYT
>.|12|TRBJ2-2|TRBV7-2
ASSFTTNTGELF
>TRBD1|15|TRBJ1-1|TRBV5-1
ASSFNRDRGSVTEAF
>TRBD1|14|TRBJ2-3|TRBV5-5
ASSQSTGGRTATQY
>.|11|TRBJ2-7|TRBV2
ASSEGTKYEQY
>.|14|TRBJ1-2|TRBV7-9
ASSLGGARSNYGYT
>TRBD2|14|TRBJ2-3|TRBV5-5
ASSRGPGLVPDTQY
>.|11|TRBJ1-1|TRBV5-1
ASSVVRNTEAF
>TRBD1|13|TRBJ1-1|TRBV7-9
ASSTHRGRRIKAF
>TRBD2|12|TRBJ2-3|TRBV6-5
ASRLAGGPGTQY
>.|12|TRBJ1-2|TRBV5-1
ASSLETPNYGYT
>TRBD1|13|TRBJ2-5|TRBV2
ASSLQGAQQETQY
>.|12|TRBJ2-3|TRBV12-3/TRBV12-4
ASSLVTATDTQY
>.|12|TRBJ2-1|TRBV7-9
ASSLEPSYNEQF
>TRBD1|14|TRBJ1-2|TRBV9
ASSPSSGGRAYGYT
>.|11|TRBJ1-2|TRBV2
ASSDRVSYGYT
>.|12|TRBJ2-5|TRBV18
ASSSLQGIETQY
>.|13|TRBJ1-3|TRBV18
ASSPSGFSGNTIY
>.|11|TRBJ2-7|TRBV6-5
ASRRGGSYEQY
>TRBD1|13|TRBJ1-6|TRBV12-3/TRBV12-4
ASSFRQGLHSPLH
>TRBD1|13|TRBJ2-5|TRBV20-1
SAMIGTGPRETQY
>.|14|TRBJ2-3|TRBV7-2
ASSLVRALGGDTQY
>.|11|TRBJ1-2|TRBV29-1
SVREGRGKGYT
>.|11|TRBJ1-5|TRBV7-2
ASSSWINQPQH
>TRBD2|12|TRBJ2-1|TRBV20-1
SARGGGAYNEQF
>.|12|TRBJ2-2|TRBV7-6
ASSLEGYSGELF
>TRBD1|13|TRBJ2-5|TRBV5-1
ASSLDRGSQETQY
>.|12|TRBJ2-5|TRBV7-9
ASSPSEERETQY
>TRBD1|12|TRBJ1-4|TRBV25-1
ASSEGTANEKLF
>.|9|TRBJ1-6|TRBV9
ASSNDSPLH
>.|13|TRBJ2-2|TRBV6-5
ASSPSRGDTGELF
>.|12|TRBJ2-5|TRBV4-1
ASSQEGRGLTQY
>.|13|TRBJ1-1|TRBV29-1
SVEDQWGRHTEAF
>.|12|TRBJ1-6|TRBV3-1
ASSNNGGDSPLH
>TRBD2|13|TRBJ2-4|TRBV5-1
ASSLGLVLGNIQY
>.|8|TRBJ2-1|TRBV29-1
SVGGDEQF
>TRBD2|13|TRBJ2-1|TRBV7-2
ASSLLAGGWNEQF
>.|13|TRBJ2-5|TRBV25-1
ASSDTRGGQETQY
>.|11|TRBJ2-2|TRBV19
ASSQGGAGELF
>TRBD1|16|TRBJ1-1|TRBV2
ASSDWGTGEALDPEAF
>TRBD1|10|TRBJ2-2|TRBV29-1
STTGGSGELF
>.|17|TRBJ1-5|TRBV6-2/TRBV6-3
ASSYFHETHTHDNQPQH
>.|13|TRBJ1-6|TRBV5-1
ASSRGQYGGSPLH
>.|16|TRBJ2-6|TRBV6-5
ASSYGWDSVSGANVLT
>TRBD1|11|TRBJ1-1|TRBV20-1
SATTGVGTEAF
>.|10|TRBJ1-1|TRBV4-2
ASSQVQGKAF
>.|13|TRBJ1-2|TRBV7-2
ASSPWTVPNYGYT
>.|14|TRBJ2-3|TRBV3-1
ASSQEASRGDGTQY
>.|14|TRBJ1-5|TRBV6-5
ASSEGRGVGNQPQH
>.|11|TRBJ2-2|TRBV29-1
SVKYHTDGELF
>.|9|TRBJ2-7|TRBV7-8
ASSFRLQQY
>.|14|TRBJ2-5|TRBV4-2
ASSYKAREAQETQY